The 7 T cell receptor beta chains reported below all come from one sample, sequenced in a study of monozygotic twins with inflammatory bowel disease. After re-calling the 5' RACE reads, TCRdb lists one entry per CDR3 protein, DNA absent. The listing records around 380,000 distinct CDR3 sequences. The sequencing sample was made of blood. These receptors were collected from a human donor with ulcerative colitis or Crohn's disease, or a healthy co-twin of an affected twin (not recorded which).

This chain connects TRBV4-3 to TRBJ2-5. The CDR3 covers 12 residues. CDR1 and CDR2 (germline): LGHNA, YSLEER. CDR3 region: CASSYNEETQYF.

This sequence joins TRBV10-3 and TRBJ1-2. This CDR3 contains 13 residues. In germline, CDR1 is ENHRY, CDR2 SYGVKD. CDR3 in amino acids: CAISDDSGYGYTF.

The chain employs TRBV2 and TRBJ2-7; TCRdb reports TRBD1, a call that lacks DNA to check it against. The CDR3 runs 15 residues. Germline CDR1 reads SNHLY; CDR2 reads FYNNEI. Here the CDR3 reads CASSARDRAPYEQYF.

This sequence joins TRBV15 and TRBJ1-1. The germline CDR1 and CDR2 sequences are LNHNV and YYDKDF (reference sequence). There are 15 residues in the CDR3. The CDR3 sequence: CATSRDRWGQTEAFF.

The CDR3 is CATSDREFEAFF. The chain joins TRBV7-2 to TRBJ1-1. The CDR3 length is 12 residues. Per germline, CDR1 SGHTA and CDR2 FQGNSA.

The chain recombines TRBV6-5 with TRBJ2-5; lacking DNA, the TRBD2 call made by TCRdb goes unchecked. There are 15 residues in the CDR3. Germline CDR1 is MNHEY and CDR2 is SVGAGI. CDR3 sequence reads: CASSSTGIMKETQYF.

This CDR3 is CASSSHIAGPYNEQFF. J is TRBJ2-1 and V is TRBV5-1; TCRdb names TRBD2, which stays unverified in the absence of DNA. The CDR3 totals 16 residues. Germline values: CDR1 SGHRS, CDR2 YFSETQ.